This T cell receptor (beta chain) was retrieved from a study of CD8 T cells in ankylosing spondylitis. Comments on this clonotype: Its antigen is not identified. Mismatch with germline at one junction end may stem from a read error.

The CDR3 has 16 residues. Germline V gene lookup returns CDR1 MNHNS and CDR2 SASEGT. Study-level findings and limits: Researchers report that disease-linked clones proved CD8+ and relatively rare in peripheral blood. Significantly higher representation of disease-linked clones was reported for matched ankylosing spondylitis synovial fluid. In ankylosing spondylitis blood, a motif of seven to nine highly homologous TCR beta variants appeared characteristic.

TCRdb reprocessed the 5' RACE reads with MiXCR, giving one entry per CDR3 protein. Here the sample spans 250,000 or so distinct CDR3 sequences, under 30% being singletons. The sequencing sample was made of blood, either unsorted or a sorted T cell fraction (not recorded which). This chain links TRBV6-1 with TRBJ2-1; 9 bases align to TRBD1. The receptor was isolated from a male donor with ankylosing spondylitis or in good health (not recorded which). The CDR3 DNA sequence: TGTGCCAGCAGTCAAGCGACAGGGGGAGGTTCCAATGAGCAGTTCTTC. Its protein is CASSQATGGGSNEQFF.